These T cell receptor beta chains were read from a single sample in a study of Ad26.COV2.S vaccination and SARS-CoV-2 variants. Here immunoSEQ multiplex PCR was the method, and the copy in TCRdb shows in-frame clones only, minus some. In the table there are hundreds of thousands of clones, around nine tenths of which are singletons. The sample was peripheral blood, taken in a trial of Ad26.COV2.S vaccine versus placebo. These receptors were obtained from a person between 18 and 59 years old who received the Ad26.COV2.S COVID-19 vaccine or a placebo. CDR3s include the opening cysteine and the closing phenylalanine or tryptophan. Fields, in order: D gene, J gene, V gene, clone size, CDR3 protein, CDR3 DNA. The D gene is left open where the match is weak. Size values are once, few and many counts, or a class for expanded clones, and some rows have none.

>TRBD2|TRBJ2-5|TRBV4-2|NA
CASSQGTSGGAETQYF
TGTGCCAGCAGCCAAGGAACTAGCGGGGGGGCTGAGACCCAGTACTTC
>NA|TRBJ2-1|TRBV6-5|NA
CASRRGVTYNEQFF
TGTGCCAGCAGGAGGGGAGTCACCTACAATGAGCAGTTCTTC
>TRBD1|TRBJ1-2|TRBV7-2|NA
CASSSRDRAATSYGYTF
TGTGCCAGCAGCTCAAGGGACAGGGCCGCAACTAGCTATGGCTACACCTTC
>NA|TRBJ1-1|TRBV30|NA
CAWRPPGRTEAFF
TGTGCCTGGAGGCCCCCAGGGCGGACTGAAGCTTTCTTT
>TRBD1|TRBJ2-7|TRBV2|NA
CASLGQGLPNEQYF
TGTGCCAGCCTGGGACAGGGTCTGCCCAACGAGCAGTACTTC
>TRBD1|TRBJ1-4|TRBV27|NA
CASSSQGARSEKLFF
TGTGCCAGCAGTTCCCAGGGGGCCCGAAGTGAAAAACTGTTTTTT
>NA|TRBJ2-1|TRBV5-1|NA
CASSLGEPYNEQFF
TGCGCCAGCAGCTTAGGGGAGCCCTACAATGAGCAGTTCTTC
>NA|TRBJ2-7|TRBV12-3/TRBV12-4|NA
CASSFVGGEQVHF
TGTGCCAGCAGTTTCGTTGGTGGGGAACAGGTACACTTC
>TRBD2|TRBJ2-7|TRBV11-2|NA
CASSPGLAESSYEQYF
TGTGCCAGCAGCCCAGGACTAGCGGAGAGCTCCTACGAGCAGTACTTC
>NA|TRBJ2-7|TRBV3-1/TRBV3-2|few
CASSQDFGSSYEQYF
TGTGCCAGCAGCCAAGATTTCGGTAGCTCCTACGAGCAGTACTTC
>NA|TRBJ1-1|TRBV19|NA
CASSRGRMNTEAFF
TGTGCCAGTAGCCGGGGACGGATGAACACTGAAGCTTTCTTT
>NA|TRBJ1-1|TRBV2|once
CASSEFQGNTEAFF
TGTGCCAGCAGTGAATTTCAGGGGAACACTGAAGCTTTCTTT
>TRBD1|TRBJ1-5|TRBV27|NA
CASRPGTGDNQPQHF
TGTGCCAGCAGACCAGGGACAGGGGACAATCAGCCCCAGCATTTT
>NA|TRBJ2-1|TRBV19|NA
CASSMAGLDKFDEQFF
TGTGCCAGTAGTATGGCAGGCTTGGACAAGTTCGATGAGCAGTTCTTC
>TRBD1|TRBJ1-3|TRBV5-1|once
CASRQGGQGSGNTIYF
TGCGCCAGCAGGCAGGGGGGACAGGGTTCCGGAAACACCATATATTTT
>TRBD2|TRBJ2-1|TRBV29-1|once
CSLAGEGFHNEQFF
TGCAGCTTAGCGGGAGAAGGCTTCCACAATGAGCAGTTCTTC
>NA|TRBJ2-5|TRBV7-2|NA
CASSATATRRDETQYF
TGTGCCAGCAGCGCCACCGCAACCCGGCGGGATGAGACCCAGTACTTC
>NA|TRBJ2-1|TRBV7-2|few
CASSLVGPDNEQFF
TGTGCCAGCAGCTTAGTTGGACCGGACAATGAGCAGTTCTTC
>TRBD2|TRBJ2-1|TRBV20-1|NA
CSASGLAGGYNEQFF
TGCAGTGCTAGTGGACTAGCGGGGGGGTACAATGAGCAGTTCTTC
>TRBD1|TRBJ1-2|TRBV9|once
CASSVESGGSYGYTF
TGTGCCAGCAGCGTAGAGTCAGGGGGCAGCTATGGCTACACCTTC
>NA|TRBJ2-1|TRBV4-1|NA
CASSQVPSRYYNEQFF
TGCGCCAGCAGCCAGGTACCTTCGCGGTACTACAATGAGCAGTTCTTC
>TRBD2|TRBJ2-7|TRBV19|NA
CASSSSGRLYEQYF
TGTGCCAGTAGTTCGAGCGGGAGGCTCTACGAGCAGTACTTC
>NA|TRBJ1-5|TRBV19|NA
CASSMSNNLNQPQHF
TGTGCCAGTAGTATGTCCAACAATCTCAATCAGCCCCAGCATTTT
>TRBD1|TRBJ1-6|TRBV27|NA
CASSQKIRQGANSPLHF
TGTGCCAGCAGTCAGAAGATTCGACAGGGGGCGAATTCACCCCTCCACTTT
>NA|TRBJ1-1|TRBV5-1|once
CASSPTNSQGRAFF
TGCGCCAGCAGCCCAACCAATTCACAGGGTAGAGCTTTCTTT
>NA|TRBJ1-1|TRBV9|NA
CASSVAPLLANTEAFF
TGTGCCAGCAGCGTAGCCCCATTGTTAGCGAACACTGAAGCTTTCTTT
>NA|TRBJ2-2|TRBV19|NA
CATIIPSTGELFF
TGTGCCACCATAATCCCTAGTACCGGGGAGCTGTTTTTT
>NA|TRBJ1-3|TRBV6-2/TRBV6-3|NA
CASSDNRRYSGNTIYF
TGTGCCAGCAGTGACAACCGACGGTACTCTGGAAACACCATATATTTT
>NA|TRBJ2-2|TRBV5-1|NA
CASSLDTPTGELFF
TGCGCCAGCAGCCTAGACACGCCCACCGGGGAGCTGTTTTTT
>NA|TRBJ2-5|TRBV10-3|NA
CAISESTPLGAFQETQYF
TGTGCCATCAGTGAGTCAACCCCACTGGGGGCATTTCAAGAGACCCAGTACTTC
>NA|TRBJ1-5|TRBV12-3/TRBV12-4|NA
CASSLAENQPQHF
TGTGCCAGCAGTTTAGCAGAGAATCAGCCCCAGCATTTT
>NA|TRBJ2-2|TRBV5-1|NA
CASSFQGSSTGELFF
TGCGCCAGCAGCTTCCAGGGGAGTAGTACCGGGGAGCTGTTTTTT
>NA|TRBJ1-6|TRBV11-2|NA
CASSLGSPLHF
TGTGCCAGCAGCTTGGGTTCACCCCTCCACTTT
>NA|TRBJ1-4|TRBV6-5|NA
CASRTYEGDEKLFF
TGTGCCAGCAGGACCTATGAGGGGGATGAAAAACTGTTTTTT
>NA|TRBJ2-7|TRBV7-8|NA
CASSVQDTGYEQYF
TGTGCCAGCAGCGTACAGGACACTGGCTACGAGCAGTACTTC
>TRBD1|TRBJ1-4|TRBV23-1|NA
CASTKQGRGEKLFF
TGCGCCAGCACGAAACAGGGGAGAGGTGAAAAACTGTTTTTT
>NA|TRBJ1-2|TRBV28|NA
CASSGWGDGYTF
TGTGCCAGCAGTGGGTGGGGGGATGGCTACACCTTC
>NA|TRBJ1-2|TRBV6-5|NA
CASSYSGRINYGYTF
TGTGCCAGCAGTTACTCTGGACGGATAAACTATGGCTACACCTTC
>NA|TRBJ2-3|TRBV5-6|NA
CASSLVEVKVSDTQYF
TGTGCCAGCAGCTTGGTTGAGGTAAAGGTTTCGGATACGCAGTATTTT
>TRBD1|TRBJ1-3|TRBV29-1|many
CSETGEPGNTIYF
TGCAGCGAGACAGGGGAACCTGGAAACACCATATATTTT
>NA|TRBJ1-2|TRBV25-1|NA
CASRRGEYGYTF
TGTGCCAGCAGGAGGGGGGAGTATGGCTACACCTTC
>TRBD1|TRBJ1-1|TRBV19|NA
CASSKLQGAGADTEAFF
TGTGCCAGTAGTAAACTACAGGGGGCGGGAGCTGACACTGAAGCTTTCTTT
>TRBD2|TRBJ2-3|TRBV5-1|NA
CASSLEIAGAHDTQYF
TGCGCCAGCAGCTTAGAGATAGCGGGGGCCCACGATACGCAGTATTTT
>TRBD2|TRBJ2-2|TRBV14|NA
CASSQGRELAANTGELFF
TGTGCCAGCAGCCAAGGGAGGGAACTAGCGGCGAACACCGGGGAGCTGTTTTTT
>TRBD1|TRBJ1-1|TRBV19|NA
CASSFKLGQGYTEAFF
TGTGCCAGTAGTTTTAAGCTGGGACAGGGGTATACTGAAGCTTTCTTT
>TRBD2|TRBJ2-2|TRBV19|NA
CASSRTSGRTGELFF
TGTGCCAGTAGTCGTACTAGCGGAAGGACCGGGGAGCTGTTTTTT
>NA|TRBJ2-1|TRBV5-1|NA
CASSLRTAYNEQFF
TGCGCCAGCAGCTTGCGCACAGCGTACAATGAGCAGTTCTTC
>NA|TRBJ2-1|TRBV19|NA
CASSIDWQGIYNEQFF
TGTGCCAGTAGTATAGATTGGCAGGGGATCTACAATGAGCAGTTCTTC
>NA|TRBJ2-7|TRBV7-3|NA
CASSWWIRLVYEQYF
TGTGCCAGCAGCTGGTGGATCCGACTAGTTTACGAGCAGTACTTC
>TRBD2|TRBJ2-1|TRBV4-1|NA
CASSQDRRGARNEQFF
TGCGCCAGCAGCCAAGATAGGCGGGGGGCTCGCAATGAGCAGTTCTTC
>NA|TRBJ1-2|TRBV5-6|NA
CASTRPGTLYGYTF
TGTGCCAGCACCCGACCCGGGACCTTATATGGCTACACCTTC
>NA|TRBJ2-7|TRBV19|NA
CASSVVLSETYEQYF
TGTGCCAGTAGTGTCGTCCTGTCGGAGACCTACGAGCAGTACTTC
>NA|TRBJ2-5|TRBV2|NA
CASVETGTPQETQYF
TGTGCCAGTGTAGAAACCGGGACACCCCAAGAGACCCAGTACTTC